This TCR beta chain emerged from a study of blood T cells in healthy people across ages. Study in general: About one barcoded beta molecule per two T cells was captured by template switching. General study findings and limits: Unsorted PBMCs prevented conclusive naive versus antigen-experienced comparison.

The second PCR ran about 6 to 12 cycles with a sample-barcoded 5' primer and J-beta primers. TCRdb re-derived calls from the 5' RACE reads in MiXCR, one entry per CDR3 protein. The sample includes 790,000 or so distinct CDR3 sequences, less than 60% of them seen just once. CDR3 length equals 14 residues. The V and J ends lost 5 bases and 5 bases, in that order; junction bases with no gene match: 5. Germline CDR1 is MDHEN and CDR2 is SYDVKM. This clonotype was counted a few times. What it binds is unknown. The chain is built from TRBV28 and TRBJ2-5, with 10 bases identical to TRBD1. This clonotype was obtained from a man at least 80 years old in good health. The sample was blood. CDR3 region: CASSETGGGETQYF. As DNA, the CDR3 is TGTGCCAGCAGTGAGACAGGGGGCGGGGAGACCCAGTACTTC.